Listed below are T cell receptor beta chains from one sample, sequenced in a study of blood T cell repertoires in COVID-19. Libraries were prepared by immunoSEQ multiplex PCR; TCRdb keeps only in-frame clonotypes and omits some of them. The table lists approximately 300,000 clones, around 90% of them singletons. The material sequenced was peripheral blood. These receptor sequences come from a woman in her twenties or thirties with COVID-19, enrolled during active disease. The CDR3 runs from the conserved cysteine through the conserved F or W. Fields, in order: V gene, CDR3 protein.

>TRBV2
CASRRTGDGYTF
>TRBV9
CASSVDISSYEQYF
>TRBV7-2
CASSLARGRGETQYF
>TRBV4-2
CASSQVQGYEQYF
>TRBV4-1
CASSPLGTDNQPQHF
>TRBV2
CASSEGQGFGYTF
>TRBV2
CASSEQGNTEAFF
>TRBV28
CASSLETHYGYTF
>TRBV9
CASSVGTSVNEQFF
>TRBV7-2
CASSLLAQDSGELFF
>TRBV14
CASSQDGRGETEAFF
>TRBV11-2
CASRSEAEQYF
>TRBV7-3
CASSPTSQGLTFF
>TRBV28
CASSFTSQWPLAKNIQYF
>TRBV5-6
CASSLEGLYGYTF
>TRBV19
CASSMGGVQETQYF